This passage covers 30 T cell receptor beta chains from one sample sequenced in a study of T cell changes during pregnancy in multiple sclerosis. Assay: immunoSEQ multiplex PCR; the TCRdb copy retains only in-frame clones and omits some. The table lists under 70,000 clones, 80% to 95% of them singletons. This material consisted of peripheral blood, taken in the third trimester of pregnancy. These receptor sequences come from a female donor in good health, enrolled as a control in a pregnancy study.

V usage is TRBV5-1 and J usage is TRBJ2-3; a possible D gene is TRBD2 (6 bases). The ends were cut back, 4 bases at V and 4 bases at J, with 13 bases in the middle. The CDR3 totals 14 residues. CDR1 and CDR2 (germline): SGHRS, YFSETQ. The CDR3 coding sequence is TGCGCCAGCAGCCAACGACTAGTCCCAGATACGCAGTATTTT. Its translation: CASSQRLVPDTQYF.

The J gene is TRBJ2-1, the V gene TRBV10-3; the match to TRBD2 covers 15 bases. This CDR3 has 15 amino acids. CDR1 is ENHRY and CDR2 is SYGVKD in the germline V gene. Trimming at V came to 11 bases and at J to 7 bases, leaving 9 bases not matched to a gene. In DNA form, the CDR3 reads TGTGCCTCCTACGGGACTAGCGGGGGGCCGAATGAGCAGTTCTTC. Its protein product is CASYGTSGGPNEQFF.

The V gene is TRBV29-1, the J gene TRBJ2-2, with TRBD1 matching 7 bases. Germline lookup yields CDR1 SQVTM and CDR2 ANQGSEA. This CDR3 spans 18 amino acids. J lost 2 bases, V lost 0 bases, and 12 bases had no gene match. The CDR3 sequence is CSVEEGPDRAANTGELFF. In nucleotides, the CDR3 is TGCAGCGTTGAAGAGGGCCCCGACAGGGCGGCCAACACCGGGGAGCTGTTTTTT.

The rearrangement links TRBV6-4 to TRBJ2-6; TRBD2 might be the D (6 bases). Germline loops: CDR1 MRHNA, CDR2 SNTAGT. Trimming took 6 bases from V and 0 from J, leaving 15 bases between them. The CDR3 sequence is 17 residues long. As DNA, the CDR3 is TGTGCCAGCAGGCCCGGGACTGTAAGCTCTGGGGCCAACGTCCTGACTTTC. It translates to CASRPGTVSSGANVLTF.

The V and J genes are TRBV19 and TRBJ1-2; no clear D gene. The germline V gene encodes CDR1 LNHDA and CDR2 SQIVND (reference sequence). Trimming cost V 3 bases and J 0 bases, with 8 bases left between them. This CDR3 region has 14 residues. CDR3 in amino acids: CASSMHGTNYGYTF. The CDR3 coding sequence is TGTGCCAGTAGTATGCACGGGACTAACTATGGCTACACCTTC. The whole variable domain, filled in from reference TRBV19 and TRBJ1-2, reads DGGITQSPKYLFRKEGQNVTLSCEQNLNHDAMYWYRQDPGQGLRLIYYSQIVNDFQKGDIAEGYSVSREKKESFPLTVTSAQKNPTAFYLCASSMHGTNYGYTFGSGTRLTVV.

The chain is built from TRBV5-1 and TRBJ1-1; 7 nucleotides agree with TRBD1. V shed 6 bases and J 1 base; nucleotides not matched to a gene: 3. The germline V gene encodes CDR1 SGHRS and CDR2 YFSETQ. CDR3 size: 13 residues. CDR3 in amino acids: CASKQGTNTEAFF. CDR3 DNA sequence: TGCGCCAGCAAACAGGGGACGAACACTGAAGCTTTCTTT.

This chain uses TRBV11-2 with TRBJ1-1, with no clear D. This CDR3 region has 11 residues. Trimming took off 3 bases at V and 5 bases at J, with 4 bases between the two ends. The germline CDR1 and CDR2 sequences are SGHAT and FQNNGV. This CDR3 is CASSFRTEAFF. CDR3 bases: TGTGCCAGCAGCTTCCGGACTGAAGCTTTCTTT.

This clone occurred a few times. The gene calls are TRBV5-5 and TRBJ1-1, with 10 nucleotides matching TRBD1. The junction had 6 bases not matched to a gene; V was cut back by 0 bases and J by 7 bases. The CDR3 has 15 amino acids. CDR1 is SGHKS and CDR2 is YYEKEE in the germline V gene (reference sequence). The CDR3, as DNA: TGTGCCAGCAGCTTGGTGGGGACAGGGGTTTTTGAAGCTTTCTTT. Residues: CASSLVGTGVFEAFF.

The CDR3 region has the DNA TGTGCCAGTAGTTTACTAGCGAATGGCGGGGAGCTGTTTTTT. This gives the protein CASSLLANGGELFF. The chain couples TRBV19 to TRBJ2-2, with 7 bases that match TRBD2. V lost 5 bases to trimming and J lost 7 bases; unmatched junction nucleotides: 7. The CDR3 has 14 residues. Per the germline V gene, CDR1 is LNHDA and CDR2 is SQIVND (reference sequence).

This rearrangement joins TRBV6-6 to TRBJ2-5; 7 bases agree with TRBD1. With V trimmed by 0 bases and J by 1 base, 2 bases remained unmatched. Germline CDR1 and CDR2: MNHNY and SVGAGI (reference sequence). This CDR3 is built from 15 residues. This CDR3 reads CASSYSGTAQETQYF. The CDR3 bases are TGTGCCAGCAGTTACTCCGGGACAGCCCAAGAGACCCAGTACTTC.

The genes are TRBV6-1 and TRBJ1-1, with 8 nucleotides matching TRBD1. The germline gives CDR1 MNHNS, CDR2 SASEGT. The V segment lost 5 bases and the J segment 6 bases; nucleotides outside the gene matches: 8. The CDR3 runs to 14 residues. In DNA, the CDR3 is TGTGCCAGCAGTCAGGACAGGGTTAACGCTGAAGCTTTCTTT. This codes for CASSQDRVNAEAFF.

The chain combines TRBV9 with TRBJ2-7; 10 bases map to TRBD2. The CDR3 contains 18 residues. Germline assignment: CDR1 SGDLS and CDR2 YYNGEE. The V gene end was trimmed by 0 bases and the J gene end by 2 bases; junction bases not matched to a gene: 11. The CDR3 coding sequence is TGTGCCAGCAGCGTAGGATGGGGTAGCGGGGGGTCAACCTACGAGCAGTACTTC. The encoded protein is CASSVGWGSGGSTYEQYF.

The V and J genes are TRBV9 and TRBJ1-1, with D uncertain. Trimming took 4 bases from V and 7 from J, leaving 17 bases between them. The CDR3 is made up of 14 amino acids. Germline CDR1 is SGDLS and CDR2 is YYNGEE. The CDR3 sequence is CASSPGWAYLEAFF. As DNA, the CDR3 is TGTGCCAGCAGCCCGGGATGGGCCTACCTTGAAGCTTTCTTT.

The rearrangement links TRBV5-1 to TRBJ2-5; 7 nucleotides line up with TRBD2. The CDR3 spans 13 residues. Trimming cost V 3 bases and J 5 bases; bases outside gene matches: 4. Germline V gene lookup returns CDR1 SGHRS and CDR2 YFSETQ. For the CDR3, the DNA is TGCGCCAGCAGCTCGGGAGGACTGGAGACCCAGTACTTC. It translates to CASSSGGLETQYF.

This sequence joins TRBV5-1 and TRBJ2-1; 8 bases are shared with TRBD2. The CDR3 is made up of 16 amino acids. The V segment lost 5 bases and the J segment 5 bases; nucleotides outside the gene matches: 12. Germline CDR1 is SGHRS and CDR2 is YFSETQ. CDR3: CASRMGLAGNNNEQFF. In nucleotides, the CDR3 is TGCGCCAGCAGAATGGGGCTAGCGGGCAACAACAATGAGCAGTTCTTC.

The chain employs TRBV25-1 and TRBJ2-1; perhaps TRBD1 as D (6 bases). V lost 7 bases, J lost 1 base, and 14 bases lay in between. This CDR3 is 15 amino acids long. Germline V gives CDR1 MGHDK, CDR2 SYGVNS. The CDR3 coding sequence is TGTGCCAGCACCGCTAGGGGGACATCCTACAATGAGCAGTTCTTC. This sequence encodes CASTARGTSYNEQFF.

This clone was observed a single time. J is TRBJ2-5 and V is TRBV5-1, with 8 positions matching TRBD1. Looked up from germline, CDR1 is SGHRS and CDR2 is YFSETQ. The CDR3 contains 16 residues. Losses at the gene ends were 5 bases for V and 2 bases for J; bases not matched to a gene: 11. In DNA form, the CDR3 reads TGCGCCAGCAGTGGACAGGGCCAGGTTTCACAAGAGACCCAGTACTTC. As protein: CASSGQGQVSQETQYF.

This clone was detected only once. The chain carries TRBV10-3 and TRBJ2-3, with D maybe TRBD2 (6 bases). The germline CDR1 and CDR2 sequences are ENHRY and SYGVKD. V was trimmed by 5 bases and J by 5 bases, leaving 17 bases between them. This CDR3 has 15 residues. The CDR3, as DNA: TGTGCCATCAGTTTGGGGAGTGGAGCGGGAGATACGCAGTATTTT. Translating gives CAISLGSGAGDTQYF.

V and J are TRBV5-4 and TRBJ2-3; a weak D match, TRBD2 (5 bases). V was clipped by 4 bases and J by 0 bases, with 12 bases between them. The CDR3 sequence is 15 residues long. Germline CDR1 and CDR2: SGHNT and YYREEE (reference sequence). The CDR3 loop is CASSGSAGSTDTQYF. CDR3 in DNA: TGTGCCAGCAGCGGGTCGGCGGGCAGCACAGATACGCAGTATTTT.

The chain recombines TRBV6-5 with TRBJ2-7; the D gene is possibly TRBD2 (6 bases). CDR1 and CDR2 from the germline V gene are MNHEY and SVGAGI. The germline V and J ends were trimmed by 5 bases and 4 bases, with 15 bases remaining between them. CDR3 length: 14 amino acids. The CDR3 coding sequence is TGTGCCAGCAGTAAACTAGCACGAGTTTACGAGCAGTACTTC. It encodes CASSKLARVYEQYF.

The chain is built from TRBV5-4 and TRBJ2-5, with 8 bases that match TRBD2. The CDR3 has 16 residues. The V and J ends lost 0 bases and 4 bases, in that order; junction bases with no gene match: 8. Germline V gene data show CDR1 as SGHNT and CDR2 as YYREEE (reference sequence). CDR3 sequence reads: CASSLGVSGTGETQYF. In DNA, the CDR3 is TGTGCCAGCAGCTTGGGTGTTAGCGGGACCGGAGAGACCCAGTACTTC.

The V gene is TRBV5-1, the J gene TRBJ2-7; TRBD1 matches 10 bases. Per germline, CDR1 SGHRS and CDR2 YFSETQ. The CDR3 has 15 amino acids. J gave up 3 bases and V 3 bases, and 6 bases lay outside the gene matches. The CDR3 spells CASSSRQGANYEQYF. The CDR3 coding sequence is TGCGCCAGCAGCTCAAGACAGGGGGCAAACTACGAGCAGTACTTC. Full variable domain (rest looked up from reference TRBV5-1 and TRBJ2-7): KAGVTQTPRYLIKTRGQQVTLSCSPISGHRSVSWYQQTPGQGLQFLFEYFSETQRNKGNFPGRFSGRQFSNSRSEMNVSTLELGDSALYLCASSSRQGANYEQYFGPGTRLTVT.

The chain combines TRBV14 with TRBJ1-4; maybe TRBD1 (6 bases). With 2 bases removed from V and 11 bases from J, the gap between germline ends came to 12 bases. CDR1 and CDR2 from the germline V gene are SGHDN and FVKESK. The CDR3 contains 13 residues. CDR3 sequence (DNA): TGTGCCAGCAGCCAACTGGGGGCAGCTAAACTGTTTTTT. Protein sequence: CASSQLGAAKLFF.

The chain is built from TRBV5-1 and TRBJ2-3, with D perhaps TRBD2 (6 bases). This CDR3 spans 16 amino acids. The germline V gene encodes CDR1 SGHRS and CDR2 YFSETQ. Trimming took 5 bases from V and 2 from J, leaving 18 bases between them. Written as DNA, the CDR3 is TGCGCCAGCAGTCCGGTGGAGGGGCTTACCACAGATACGCAGTATTTT. Translating gives CASSPVEGLTTDTQYF.

The chain links TRBV7-9 to TRBJ2-7, with 8 bases aligning to TRBD2. CDR3 length: 15 residues. Germline V lookup: CDR1 SEHNR, CDR2 FQNEAQ (reference sequence). The trim removed 5 bases at V and 0 bases at J, leaving 6 bases unmatched. CDR3 amino acids: CASSPQREPSYEQYF. The CDR3 DNA sequence: TGTGCCAGCAGCCCGCAGCGGGAGCCCTCCTACGAGCAGTACTTC.

The gene calls are TRBV7-9 and TRBJ2-5; D may be TRBD2 (6 bases). Germline V gene data show CDR1 as SEHNR and CDR2 as FQNEAQ (reference sequence). Trimming took 5 bases from V and 4 from J, leaving 20 bases between them. This CDR3 region has 16 residues. The DNA of the CDR3 is TGTGCCAGCAGCCCCCCGAATAGCCTGGGGGGAGAGACCCAGTACTTC. Translated, it gives CASSPPNSLGGETQYF.

This chain connects TRBV28 to TRBJ1-5, with D maybe TRBD1 (5 bases). V was pared by 10 bases and J by 5 bases, with 12 bases between. The CDR3 loop spans 12 amino acids. Germline lookup yields CDR1 MDHEN and CDR2 SYDVKM. The CDR3: CATHQGYQPQHF. The CDR3 nucleotides are TGTGCCACCCACCAGGGCTATCAGCCCCAGCATTTT.

The chain couples TRBV6-6 to TRBJ2-6, with D uncertain. CDR1 is MNHNY and CDR2 is SVGAGI in the germline V gene (reference sequence). With 2 bases removed from V and 0 bases from J, the gap between germline ends came to 5 bases. The CDR3 contains 15 residues. The CDR3 reads CASSYTSSGANVLTF. For the CDR3, the DNA is TGTGCCAGCAGTTACACCAGCTCTGGGGCCAACGTCCTGACTTTC.

The chain is built from TRBV18 and TRBJ2-7; D perhaps matches TRBD1 (6 bases). Trimming stripped 2 bases from V and 3 bases from J, with 8 bases between. CDR1 is KGHSH, CDR2 LQKENI, per germline. The CDR3 spans 13 residues. The CDR3 loop reads CASSPTGHYEQYF. Written as DNA, the CDR3 is TGTGCCAGCTCACCAACAGGGCACTACGAGCAGTACTTC.

This clone has a single count. The chain has TRBV18 and TRBJ1-2, with D tentatively TRBD1 (6 bases). CDR1 is KGHSH, CDR2 LQKENI, per germline. V was pared by 6 bases and J by 7 bases, with 18 bases between. This CDR3 region has 14 residues. The CDR3 bases are TGTGCCAGCTCGACTGGGGGGGGCCTCGGTGGCTACACCTTC. Amino acid sequence: CASSTGGGLGGYTF.